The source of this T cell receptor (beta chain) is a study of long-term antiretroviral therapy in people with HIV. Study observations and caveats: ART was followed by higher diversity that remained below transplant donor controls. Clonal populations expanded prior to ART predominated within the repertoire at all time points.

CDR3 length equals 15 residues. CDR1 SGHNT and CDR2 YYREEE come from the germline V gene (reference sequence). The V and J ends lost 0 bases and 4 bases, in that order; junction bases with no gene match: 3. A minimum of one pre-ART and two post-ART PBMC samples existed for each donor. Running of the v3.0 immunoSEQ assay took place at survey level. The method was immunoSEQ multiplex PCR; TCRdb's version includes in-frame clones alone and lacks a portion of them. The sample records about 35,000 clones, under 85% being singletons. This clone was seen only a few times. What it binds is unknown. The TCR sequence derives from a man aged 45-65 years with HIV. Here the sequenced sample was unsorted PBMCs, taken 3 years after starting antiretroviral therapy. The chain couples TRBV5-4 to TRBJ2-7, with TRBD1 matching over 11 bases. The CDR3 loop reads CASSLGTGGVYEQYF. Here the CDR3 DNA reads TGTGCCAGCAGCTTGGGGACAGGGGGCGTGTACGAGCAGTACTTC.